This is a list of T cell receptor beta chains from one sample in a study of identical twins. From the 5' RACE reads, TCRdb called clonotypes with MiXCR, one entry per CDR3 protein. The sample carries a few hundred thousand distinct CDR3 sequences, 7.5% to 9.5% recorded once. These data were also reused for a study on yellow fever vaccine responses in identical twins.

Sequences were obtained from CD8+ T cells sorted from blood. Source of these receptors: a woman aged 18-29 years in good health. The CDR3 runs from the conserved cysteine through the conserved F or W. A D gene is named only where the DNA matches it firmly. Not all rows give a size; the values are once, few, many and, for expanded clones, a class.

v_call	clone_size	d_call	j_call	cdr3_nt	cdr3_aa
TRBV28	few	TRBD2	TRBJ2-3	TGTGCCAGCAGTCCCTCCCGGACTAGAGGCGATACGCAGTATTTT	CASSPSRTRGDTQYF
TRBV4-1	NA	NA	TRBJ2-7	TGCGCCAGCAGCCGACTATTAGACAGCCTCTCCTACGAGCAGTACTTC	CASSRLLDSLSYEQYF
TRBV7-2	many	NA	TRBJ2-3	TGTGCCAGCAGCTTCCTCCTCAGTGGGAGCACAGATACGCAGTATTTT	CASSFLLSGSTDTQYF
TRBV15	NA	NA	TRBJ2-1	TGTGCCACCAGCAGATCCTACAATGAGCAGTTCTTC	CATSRSYNEQFF
TRBV19	NA	TRBD2	TRBJ2-3	TGTGCCAGTAGTTCACCGGGGGGGCTCCCAGATACGCAGTATTTT	CASSSPGGLPDTQYF
TRBV7-9	many	NA	TRBJ2-7	TGTGCCAGCAGCTTAATCCCCGGTACAGGACACTACGAGCAGTACTTC	CASSLIPGTGHYEQYF
TRBV19	NA	NA	TRBJ2-7	TGTGCCAGTAGTATGGGGACATACTACTCCTACGAGCAGTACTTC	CASSMGTYYSYEQYF
TRBV14	few	NA	TRBJ1-1	TGTGCCAGCAGCCAAGGGTTTACAGGGCGCACTGAAGCTTTCTTT	CASSQGFTGRTEAFF
TRBV9	few	TRBD2	TRBJ2-7	TGTGCCAGCAGCGTAGGAACTAGCGTTCACGAGCAGTACTTC	CASSVGTSVHEQYF
TRBV11-3	NA	TRBD1	TRBJ2-7	TGTGCCAGCAGCTTAGTGACAGGGTACGACGAGCAGTACTTC	CASSLVTGYDEQYF
TRBV7-9	few	NA	TRBJ1-2	TGTGCCAGCAGCCATGGACCCCCCGGGGATGGCTACACCTTC	CASSHGPPGDGYTF
TRBV20-1	many	NA	TRBJ1-4	TGCAGTGCTAGCGGGGGAGGGGATGAAAAACTGTTTTTT	CSASGGGDEKLFF
TRBV6-5	few	NA	TRBJ2-3	TGTGCCAGCAGTTACTCGAGAGGGAATGCAGATACGCAGTATTTT	CASSYSRGNADTQYF
TRBV27	few	NA	TRBJ2-7	TGTGCCAGCGGAAGGCCCCACTACGAGCAGTACTTC	CASGRPHYEQYF
TRBV7-8	NA	NA	TRBJ2-7	TGTGCCAGCAGCTTAGAGGGCAGATACGAGCAGTACTTC	CASSLEGRYEQYF
TRBV5-6	NA	NA	TRBJ1-1	TGTGCCAGCAGCTTGAACAAGGACACTGAAGCTTTCTTT	CASSLNKDTEAFF
TRBV7-8	many	TRBD1	TRBJ1-6	TGTGCCAGCAGCTTGCTTGACAGGGCGGAAGGTTCACCCCTCCACTTT	CASSLLDRAEGSPLHF
TRBV4-3	few	TRBD2	TRBJ2-2	TGCGCCAGCAGCCAAGAGAATCCAGCGGGAGGGCCCGGGGAGCTGTTTTTT	CASSQENPAGGPGELFF
TRBV18	few	NA	TRBJ2-7	TGTGCCAGCTCACCACCGACGGGACGGTTCTCCTACGAGCAGTACTTC	CASSPPTGRFSYEQYF
TRBV28	NA	TRBD2	TRBJ2-7	TGTGCCAGCAGCGGGACTAGCGGGAGGGCTGACGAGCAGTACTTC	CASSGTSGRADEQYF
TRBV28	few	NA	TRBJ1-2	TGTGCCAGCAGCAACAGGGTCGACTATGGCTACACCTTC	CASSNRVDYGYTF
TRBV4-1	many	NA	TRBJ2-3	TGCGCCTCTGGGGGGGGCCCAACAGATACGCAGTATTTT	CASGGGPTDTQYF
TRBV7-9	many	NA	TRBJ2-7	TGTGCCAGCAGCGACACTTATAACTACGAGCAGTACTTC	CASSDTYNYEQYF
TRBV29-1	NA	TRBD2	TRBJ2-7	TGCAGCGTCTCCTCCGGGAGGGCCAATTCCTACGAGCAGTACTTC	CSVSSGRANSYEQYF
TRBV6-5	NA	NA	TRBJ2-3	TGTGCCAGCAGCCCCCACCGGGGCCAGGGGGACTCAGATACGCAGTATTTT	CASSPHRGQGDSDTQYF
TRBV29-1	many	NA	TRBJ2-7	TGCAGCGTTGCTGATGATTTACGTTCCTACGAGCAGTACTTC	CSVADDLRSYEQYF
TRBV2	NA	TRBD2	TRBJ2-1	TGTGCCAGCAACCCCACGGCGGGGGACTACAATGAGCAGTTCTTC	CASNPTAGDYNEQFF
TRBV20-1	many	NA	TRBJ2-4	TGCAGCCCTCTAGGGTGGCTCGAGGACAAAAACATTCAGTACTTC	CSPLGWLEDKNIQYF
TRBV11-2	few	NA	TRBJ1-4	TGTGCCAGCACCGCCCCGGAGGAAGAACTGTTTTTT	CASTAPEEELFF
TRBV28	few	NA	TRBJ1-1	TGTGCCAGCAGTTCCCCCCGGGGGCTGGACACTGAAGCTTTCTTT	CASSSPRGLDTEAFF
TRBV28	few	NA	TRBJ2-1	TGTGCCAGCAGTTCGGGTGTTCAGTCTAAGTATGAGCAGTTCTTC	CASSSGVQSKYEQFF
TRBV4-2	NA	NA	TRBJ1-1	TGTGCCAGCAGCCAAGGTGCGAACAGGGTTGGTGAAGCTTTCTTT	CASSQGANRVGEAFF
TRBV10-3	many	TRBD2	TRBJ2-1	TGTGCCATCAGTGGAACTGGGACTAGCGGGAGGCCCCTCAATGAGCAGTTCTTC	CAISGTGTSGRPLNEQFF
TRBV20-1	NA	TRBD1	TRBJ1-1	TGCAGTGCTAGAGGGGGACAGGGCCACTTAAACACTGAAGCTTTCTTT	CSARGGQGHLNTEAFF
TRBV6-5	NA	TRBD2	TRBJ2-3	TGTGCCAGCAGTTATGTAGCGGGCACGCCTACAGATACGCAGTATTTT	CASSYVAGTPTDTQYF
TRBV7-9	NA	NA	TRBJ1-3	TGTGCCAGCAGCCCCCCGGGGCCCGAAGCAGGAAACACCATATATTTT	CASSPPGPEAGNTIYF
TRBV28	few	TRBD2	TRBJ2-7	TGTGCCAGCAGTCATCCGGGCGGGGGACTCTACGAGCAGTACTTC	CASSHPGGGLYEQYF
TRBV28	many	TRBD2	TRBJ2-7	TGTGCCAGCAGTTTAACAAGGAAACTAGCGGGAGGGATATACGAGCAGTACTTC	CASSLTRKLAGGIYEQYF
TRBV11-2	NA	NA	TRBJ2-7	TGTGCCAGCAGCTTAGTCAGGGATTCCTCCTACGAGCAGTACTTC	CASSLVRDSSYEQYF
TRBV29-1	many	NA	TRBJ1-1	TGCAGCGTTGAAGATCCCCGTCCTTGGAACACTGAAGCTTTCTTT	CSVEDPRPWNTEAFF
TRBV29-1	many	NA	TRBJ2-1	TGCAGCGCCCCCGTGGGCGACGATGAGCAGTTCTTC	CSAPVGDDEQFF
TRBV6-5	few	NA	TRBJ2-7	TGTGCCAGCAGTTACGACGGGGCCTCCTACGAGCAGTACTTC	CASSYDGASYEQYF
TRBV7-7	NA	TRBD1	TRBJ2-6	TGTGCTAGCAGCTTAGCGATGGCGTGGACAGGGCACTCTGGGGCCAACGTCCTGACTTTC	CASSLAMAWTGHSGANVLTF
TRBV20-1	many	NA	TRBJ2-1	TGCAGTGCTAGAGATCAGGCAGGGGGGCACAATGAGCAGTTCTTC	CSARDQAGGHNEQFF
TRBV7-9	NA	NA	TRBJ1-6	TGTGCCAGCAGCTCCTGGGACCCTCTTAATTCACCCCTCCACTTT	CASSSWDPLNSPLHF
TRBV24-1	many	NA	TRBJ2-1	TGTGCCACCAGTGATACCCACGACAGCAATGAGCAGTTCTTC	CATSDTHDSNEQFF
TRBV29-1	few	NA	TRBJ2-5	TGCAGCGTTGTTTTTCAAGAGACCCAGTACTTC	CSVVFQETQYF
TRBV6-2/TRBV6-3	many	TRBD2	TRBJ2-1	TGTGCCAGCAGTTATGGTTTAGGACTAGCACAGCGCGATGAGCAGTTCTTC	CASSYGLGLAQRDEQFF
TRBV6-2/TRBV6-3	few	TRBD2	TRBJ2-7	TGTGCCAGCAGTTACAGCGGGGTGGGCTACGAGCAGTACTTC	CASSYSGVGYEQYF
TRBV28	many	NA	TRBJ1-3	TGTGCCAGCACCACTCCGGCTCGGGGATCGGGAAACACCATATATTTT	CASTTPARGSGNTIYF
TRBV9	NA	NA	TRBJ2-2	TGTGCCAGCAGCATTAGAACCGGGGAGCTGTTTTTT	CASSIRTGELFF
TRBV12-3/TRBV12-4	many	NA	TRBJ1-2	TGTGCCGACGGGAGCGGCTACACCTTC	CADGSGYTF
TRBV10-3	many	TRBD1	TRBJ2-1	TGTGCCATCATGACCTCTGTGAGACAGGGCTACAATGAGCAGTTCTTC	CAIMTSVRQGYNEQFF